The present T cell receptor beta chain was sequenced within a study of human T cells and chemical hapten exposure. This clonotype was found a few times. CDR3 length: 14 amino acids. V lost 5 bases and J lost 5; bases outside the gene matches: 3. TCRdb fed the RACE reads into MiXCR, producing one record per CDR3 protein. This sample carries 380,000 or so distinct CDR3 sequences, roughly 4.8% of them seen once, and the ten largest clones take about 2.1%. Time point noted: patch test 1, 2 weeks after DPC sensitization. Treatment given: therapeutic diphenylcyclopropenone sensitization with weekly scalp DPC. The study drew its donors from alopecia patients who were 18 to 70 years old and suitable for DPC.

This receptor was obtained from a woman aged 45-65 years with alopecia areata. Some clones in this sample may be carry-over from other donors' samples. The chain carries TRBV12-3 or TRBV12-4 and TRBJ2-2; 9 bases are shared with TRBD1. Sequencing was performed on whole blood, taken in connection with sensitization to the hapten diphenylcyclopropenone (DPC). The CDR3 spells CASSRGQGTGELFF. The CDR3 region has the DNA TGTGCCAGCAGTCGGGGACAGGGAACCGGGGAGCTGTTTTTT.